The 26 T cell receptor beta chains below were found in one sample sequenced in a study of T cells in Graves' hyperthyroidism and ophthalmopathy. Authors of the study amplified TCR beta CDR3 regions from RNA transcripts. The HTBI primer set served for first-round RT-PCR of the TCR CDR3. TCRdb reprocessed the multiplex PCR reads via MiXCR and lists one record per CDR3 protein. Among some 300,000 distinct CDR3 sequences listed, about 13% were seen once. Sequencing used blood. These receptors all stem from a woman aged 40 to 50 with Graves' hyperthyroidism.

This clonotype was recorded a few times. The V and J genes are TRBV29-1 and TRBJ2-3; TRBD2 might be the D (6 bases). V was trimmed by 4 bases and J by 1 base, leaving 15 bases between them. The CDR3 covers 15 residues. Germline V CDR1 and CDR2: SQVTM, ANQGSEA. The CDR3 loop is CSVGLEGRRTDTQYF. The CDR3 nucleotides are TGCAGCGTTGGTCTTGAGGGGAGGCGCACAGATACGCAGTATTTT.

V usage is TRBV6-1 and J usage is TRBJ2-7; 11 nucleotides match TRBD1. CDR1 and CDR2 from the germline V gene are MNHNS and SASEGT. CDR3 size: 14 residues. Trimming took 6 bases from V and 7 from J; bases not matched to a gene: 8. CDR3 DNA sequence: TGTGCCAGCAGCCCCCGGGACAGGGGGGGGGAGCAGTACTTC. Its protein is CASSPRDRGGEQYF.

This clonotype has at least ten counts. The V and J genes are TRBV15 and TRBJ2-7; TRBD2 is a possible D gene (5 bases). V lost 8 bases and J 5 bases, leaving 16 bases between the germline ends. The CDR3 covers 13 residues. The V gene's germline CDR1 is LNHNV and CDR2 YYDKDF (reference sequence). CDR3 sequence reads: CATAWARGDEQYF. DNA for the CDR3: TGTGCCACCGCGTGGGCACGGGGAGACGAGCAGTACTTC.

This clonotype was found many times. The chain carries TRBV28 and TRBJ2-1, with TRBD1 matching over 11 bases. Germline-derived CDR1 and CDR2 are MDHEN and SYDVKM. This CDR3 contains 14 residues. Losses at the gene ends were 5 bases for V and 7 bases for J; bases not matched to a gene: 4. CDR3 loop: CASSLRDRGNEQFF. The CDR3 DNA is TGTGCCAGCAGTCTCCGGGACAGGGGGAATGAGCAGTTCTTC.

This clonotype was recorded many times. The chain couples TRBV7-8 to TRBJ2-3; D assignment may be TRBD1 or TRBD2 (5 bases each). Germline V gene sequence: CDR1 SGHVS, CDR2 FQNEAQ. The CDR3 is 16 residues long. V lost 2 bases and J lost 5, with 17 bases in between. CDR3 bases: TGTGCCAGCAGCTTACTGGGGCGGGCAAGTAGAGATACGCAGTATTTT. It yields the protein CASSLLGRASRDTQYF.

This clonotype was observed at least ten times. The chain recombines TRBV28 with TRBJ2-1, with 11 bases identical to TRBD2. The CDR3 sequence is 15 residues long. Germline V gene lookup returns CDR1 MDHEN and CDR2 SYDVKM. V shed 6 bases, J shed 7 bases, and the junction held 8 bases outside the gene matches. The CDR3, as DNA: TGTGCCAGCAGCCTTACTAGCGGGAGTAAAAATGAGCAGTTCTTC. Protein: CASSLTSGSKNEQFF.

This clonotype was counted between two and nine times. The chain recombines TRBV19 with TRBJ2-3, with D possibly TRBD2 on 6 matching bases. The CDR3 runs 16 residues. Trimming left V 3 bases short and J 2 bases short, with 15 bases between. Germline CDR1 is LNHDA and CDR2 is SQIVND (reference sequence). In nucleotides, the CDR3 is TGTGCCAGTAGTATTGCTCTAGCGTCACTCACAGATACGCAGTATTTT. Its translation is CASSIALASLTDTQYF. Looking up the rest from reference TRBV19 and TRBJ2-3 gives the full variable domain: DGGITQSPKYLFRKEGQNVTLSCEQNLNHDAMYWYRQDPGQGLRLIYYSQIVNDFQKGDIAEGYSVSREKKESFPLTVTSAQKNPTAFYLCASSIALASLTDTQYFGPGTRLTVL.

This clonotype was detected many times. The V gene is TRBV2, the J gene TRBJ2-3, with 8 positions matching TRBD2. The CDR3 covers 15 residues. Losses at the gene ends were 2 bases for V and 5 bases for J; bases not matched to a gene: 6. The V gene's germline CDR1 is SNHLY and CDR2 FYNNEI. As DNA, the CDR3 is TGTGCCAGCAGTGAAAAGGCGGGAGGTGGAGATACGCAGTATTTT. Its translation: CASSEKAGGGDTQYF.

This clonotype was found many times. The chain is built from TRBV20-1 and TRBJ1-6; 11 nucleotides line up with TRBD1. Per the germline V gene, CDR1 is DFQATT and CDR2 is SNEGSKA (reference sequence). V was clipped by 6 bases and J by 2 bases; unmatched bases: 3. This CDR3 spans 15 amino acids. The CDR3 is CSARTGGAYNSPLHF. The CDR3 bases are TGCAGTGCAAGGACAGGGGGCGCCTATAATTCACCCCTCCACTTT.

This clonotype was seen ten or more times. The germline gene is not matched at one end of the junction; a read error may be the cause. The V and J genes are TRBV5-1 and TRBJ2-3; 10 bases map to TRBD1. Germline CDR1 is SGHRS and CDR2 is YFSETQ. This CDR3 has 14 amino acids. CDR3 nucleotides: TGCGCCGGCAGCATCGGACAGGGGGCAGATACGCAGTATTTT. Protein sequence: CAGSIGQGADTQYF.

This clonotype was observed many times. The chain carries TRBV7-9 and TRBJ1-4; TRBD1 agrees at 7 bases. J lost 3 bases, V lost 5 bases, and 6 bases had no gene match. Germline assignment: CDR1 SEHNR and CDR2 FQNEAQ (reference sequence). CDR3 length: 15 residues. The CDR3 sequence: CASSPGQVPNEKLFF. In DNA form, the CDR3 reads TGTGCCAGCAGCCCAGGACAGGTACCTAATGAAAAACTGTTTTTT.

This clonotype has just a few counts. The chain's CDR3 is CASSRPGETSTDTQYF. CDR3 DNA: TGTGCCAGTAGTAGACCGGGAGAAACTAGCACAGATACGCAGTATTTT. The chain joins TRBV19 to TRBJ2-3, with D possibly TRBD2 on 6 matching bases. V dropped 4 bases and J dropped 0 bases, with 14 bases sitting between them. Germline V CDR1 and CDR2: LNHDA, SQIVND (reference sequence). The CDR3 has 16 residues.

In DNA, the CDR3 is TGTGCCAGCAGTTACCGGGGGGTCACAGATACGCAGTATTTT. This gives the protein CASSYRGVTDTQYF. The rearrangement joins TRBV6-2 or TRBV6-3 to TRBJ2-3, with 7 bases that match TRBD2. Germline CDR1 MNHEY, CDR2 SVGEGT. The J segment lost 2 bases and the V segment lost 2 bases, leaving 1 base of the junction unmatched. This CDR3 spans 14 amino acids.

The V gene is TRBV9, the J gene TRBJ2-1; D perhaps matches TRBD2 (6 bases). The CDR3 length is 14 residues. V was pared by 3 bases and J by 3 bases, with 10 bases between. Per germline, CDR1 SGDLS and CDR2 YYNGEE. The CDR3: CASSAETSYNEQFF. DNA for the CDR3: TGTGCCAGCAGCGCTGAGACTAGCTACAATGAGCAGTTCTTC.

The V call is TRBV6-2 or TRBV6-3, the J call TRBJ2-3; weak D call: TRBD1 (6 bases). The CDR3 is made up of 12 amino acids. V shed 6 bases and J shed 4 bases, with 8 bases lying between them. CDR1 and CDR2 from the germline V gene are MNHEY and SVGEGT. CDR3 sequence: CASRSGADTQYF. CDR3 in DNA: TGTGCCAGCAGATCAGGGGCAGATACGCAGTATTTT.

There are many counts of this clonotype. The V and J genes are TRBV7-2 and TRBJ2-7, with TRBD2 identical over 8 bases. J gave up 1 base and V 5 bases, and 7 bases lay outside the gene matches. CDR1 and CDR2 from the germline V gene are SGHTA and FQGNSA. This CDR3 region has 15 residues. The CDR3 DNA reads TGTGCCAGCAGCCCCCCCGGGGGGGTATCCTACGAGCAGTACTTC. This sequence encodes CASSPPGGVSYEQYF.

This clonotype was observed many times. The chain links TRBV3-1 to TRBJ2-1; D may be TRBD2 (6 bases). Trimming removed 6 bases at V and 9 bases at J, with 15 bases between. Germline CDR1 is LGHDT and CDR2 is YNNKEL (reference sequence). This CDR3 is 13 amino acids long. This CDR3 reads CASRPTSVTEQFF. In nucleotides, the CDR3 is TGTGCCAGCAGGCCGACTAGTGTCACTGAGCAGTTCTTC.

This clonotype was seen ten or more times. This chain connects TRBV28 to TRBJ1-6, with D uncertain. Trimming shortened V by 6 bases and J by 13 bases, and 16 bases separated the two germline ends. The CDR3 loop spans 13 amino acids. Germline CDR1 and CDR2: MDHEN and SYDVKM. The CDR3: CASRRVTGQPLHF. In DNA, the CDR3 is TGTGCCAGCAGGCGGGTCACCGGTCAGCCCCTCCACTTT.

The CDR3 sequence is CASSPSTGTSYNEQFF. The CDR3 DNA reads as TGTGCCAGCAGCCCGTCCACAGGGACCTCCTACAATGAGCAGTTCTTC. V is TRBV9 and J is TRBJ2-1; a possible D gene is TRBD1 (6 bases). The CDR3 sequence is 16 residues long. Germline V lookup: CDR1 SGDLS, CDR2 YYNGEE. V lost 4 bases, J lost 0 bases, and 14 bases lay in between.

There are many counts of this clonotype. The DNA of the CDR3 is TGTGCCAGTAGTATTTTCGAGAAGATGAACACTGAAGCTTTCTTT. Its translation: CASSIFEKMNTEAFF. This sequence joins TRBV19 and TRBJ1-1, with unresolved D. The CDR3 contains 15 residues. Trimming took off 3 bases at V and 0 bases at J, with 11 bases between the two ends. The germline CDR1 and CDR2 sequences are LNHDA and SQIVND (reference sequence).

This clonotype was observed many times. V usage is TRBV12-3 or TRBV12-4 and J usage is TRBJ2-1; D gene uncertain. V dropped 5 bases and J dropped 9 bases, with 14 bases sitting between them. This CDR3 comprises 13 residues. The CDR3 reads CASSPTSSTEQFF. Written as DNA, the CDR3 is TGTGCCAGCAGTCCTACCTCCTCTACTGAGCAGTTCTTC.

This clonotype has just a few counts. CDR3 DNA: TGCAGTGCTAGGCCGGGACTAGCGGGAGGATCTCCTTCTGGGGAGCAGTACTTC. Its translation: CSARPGLAGGSPSGEQYF. The rearrangement joins TRBV20-1 to TRBJ2-7; 15 bases are a match to TRBD2. V dropped 3 bases and J dropped 7; count of bases not matched to a gene: 16. CDR1 DFQATT and CDR2 SNEGSKA come from the germline V gene (reference sequence). The CDR3 has 18 amino acids.

This clonotype appeared many times. The chain employs TRBV3-1 and TRBJ2-5; no reliable D call. Germline CDR1 and CDR2: LGHDT and YNNKEL (reference sequence). Trimming cost V 0 bases and J 1 base, with 9 bases left between them. The CDR3 runs 15 residues. The CDR3 spells CASSQDAVIQETQYF. CDR3 DNA: TGTGCCAGCAGCCAAGATGCGGTTATCCAAGAGACCCAGTACTTC.

This clonotype was observed many times. The gene calls are TRBV9 and TRBJ2-7; possible D gene TRBD2, 5 bases. Trimming cost V 0 bases and J 0 bases, with 10 bases left between them. CDR1 is SGDLS, CDR2 YYNGEE, per germline. The CDR3 has 15 amino acids. CDR3 loop: CASSVGPAASYEQYF. The CDR3, as DNA: TGTGCCAGCAGCGTAGGGCCAGCGGCCTCCTACGAGCAGTACTTC.

This chain connects TRBV20-1 to TRBJ2-1; D is possibly TRBD1 (6 bases). CDR1 and CDR2 from the germline V gene are DFQATT and SNEGSKA (reference sequence). The CDR3 has 18 amino acids. V lost 5 bases, J lost 1 base, and 24 bases lay in between. The CDR3 DNA follows: TGCAGTGCTTGGATTACAGGGAATAGCGTTAGGTCCTACAATGAGCAGTTCTTC. This encodes CSAWITGNSVRSYNEQFF.

In its sample, this clonotype was seen many times. The chain couples TRBV27 to TRBJ2-1; possible D gene TRBD2, 6 bases. Looked up from germline, CDR1 is MNHEY and CDR2 is SMNVEV (reference sequence). The CDR3 loop spans 14 amino acids. Trimming pared 8 bases from V and 3 bases from J, leaving 14 bases between. The CDR3 DNA reads TGTGCCAGCGGATCCCCGGGGGACTACAATGAGCAGTTCTTC. Translation gives CASGSPGDYNEQFF.